Below, one TCR beta chain is given with its context. The antigen is undetermined. This PCR relied on a set of 60 Vbeta primers and 13 Jbeta primers. TCRdb's table, derived via immunoSEQ multiplex PCR, lists solely in-frame clones and lacks some. The data contain around 100,000 clones, around 74% of them seen just once; the ten biggest clones take up around 4.9%. These data are taken from a study of cytomegalovirus exposure and HLA in healthy donors. Regarding the study as a whole: Presence/absence analyses treated sequencing depth as roughly uniform across donors.

Sample: PBMCs. This sequence originates from a man aged 25 to 40 in good health and CMV-seropositive.

The CDR3 sequence: CASALGGTDTQYF. The CDR3 DNA sequence: TGCGCCAGCGCCCTAGGGGGCACAGATACGCAGTATTTT. The gene calls are TRBV4-1 and TRBJ2-3; perhaps TRBD1 as D (5 bases). The CDR3 has 13 residues. Germline loops: CDR1 MGHRA, CDR2 YSYEKL. Trimming stripped 8 bases from V and 1 base from J, with 10 bases between.